Listed here are 3 T cell receptor beta chains from one sample, sequenced in a study of response to subunit inactivated influenza vaccine. TCRdb reprocessed the RT-PCR reads via MiXCR and lists one record per CDR3 protein. The data show approximately 500,000 distinct CDR3 sequences, under 30% seen once. Another study also made use of these data, one on T cells expressing NK-cell markers. That work adds: Making the TCR beta cDNA relied on 5'RACE template switching with UMIs.

The source material was CD4+ T cells sorted from PBMCs, sampled 12 days after vaccination. Receptors originate from a man aged 50-60 years who received an inactivated influenza vaccine.

This clonotype has ten or more counts. V is TRBV29-1 and J is TRBJ2-7, with 8 bases fitting TRBD2. Losses at the gene ends were 0 bases for V and 3 bases for J; bases not matched to a gene: 4. This CDR3 region has 14 residues. CDR1 is SQVTM, CDR2 ANQGSEA, per germline. The CDR3, as DNA: TGCAGCGTTGAAGATCCCAGCGGGAGCTACGAGCAGTACTTC. Translated, it gives CSVEDPSGSYEQYF.

This chain connects TRBV6-1 to TRBJ1-4, with 10 bases that match TRBD1. V dropped 6 bases and J dropped 7; count of bases not matched to a gene: 8. The CDR3 runs to 15 residues. Germline-derived CDR1 and CDR2 are MNHNS and SASEGT. DNA of the CDR3: TGTGCCAGCAGCACGACCGACAGGGGGCCTGAAAAACTGTTTTTT. It is translated as CASSTTDRGPEKLFF.

This clonotype was seen many times. The chain recombines TRBV27 with TRBJ2-7; 10 bases fit TRBD1. Germline values: CDR1 MNHEY, CDR2 SMNVEV (reference sequence). The CDR3 has 15 amino acids. Germline trimming cut 0 bases from V and 6 bases from J; bases unmatched to any gene: 5. This chain's CDR3 is CASSLSGTGVFEQYF. In DNA, the CDR3 is TGTGCCAGCAGTTTATCGGGGACAGGGGTATTCGAGCAGTACTTC.